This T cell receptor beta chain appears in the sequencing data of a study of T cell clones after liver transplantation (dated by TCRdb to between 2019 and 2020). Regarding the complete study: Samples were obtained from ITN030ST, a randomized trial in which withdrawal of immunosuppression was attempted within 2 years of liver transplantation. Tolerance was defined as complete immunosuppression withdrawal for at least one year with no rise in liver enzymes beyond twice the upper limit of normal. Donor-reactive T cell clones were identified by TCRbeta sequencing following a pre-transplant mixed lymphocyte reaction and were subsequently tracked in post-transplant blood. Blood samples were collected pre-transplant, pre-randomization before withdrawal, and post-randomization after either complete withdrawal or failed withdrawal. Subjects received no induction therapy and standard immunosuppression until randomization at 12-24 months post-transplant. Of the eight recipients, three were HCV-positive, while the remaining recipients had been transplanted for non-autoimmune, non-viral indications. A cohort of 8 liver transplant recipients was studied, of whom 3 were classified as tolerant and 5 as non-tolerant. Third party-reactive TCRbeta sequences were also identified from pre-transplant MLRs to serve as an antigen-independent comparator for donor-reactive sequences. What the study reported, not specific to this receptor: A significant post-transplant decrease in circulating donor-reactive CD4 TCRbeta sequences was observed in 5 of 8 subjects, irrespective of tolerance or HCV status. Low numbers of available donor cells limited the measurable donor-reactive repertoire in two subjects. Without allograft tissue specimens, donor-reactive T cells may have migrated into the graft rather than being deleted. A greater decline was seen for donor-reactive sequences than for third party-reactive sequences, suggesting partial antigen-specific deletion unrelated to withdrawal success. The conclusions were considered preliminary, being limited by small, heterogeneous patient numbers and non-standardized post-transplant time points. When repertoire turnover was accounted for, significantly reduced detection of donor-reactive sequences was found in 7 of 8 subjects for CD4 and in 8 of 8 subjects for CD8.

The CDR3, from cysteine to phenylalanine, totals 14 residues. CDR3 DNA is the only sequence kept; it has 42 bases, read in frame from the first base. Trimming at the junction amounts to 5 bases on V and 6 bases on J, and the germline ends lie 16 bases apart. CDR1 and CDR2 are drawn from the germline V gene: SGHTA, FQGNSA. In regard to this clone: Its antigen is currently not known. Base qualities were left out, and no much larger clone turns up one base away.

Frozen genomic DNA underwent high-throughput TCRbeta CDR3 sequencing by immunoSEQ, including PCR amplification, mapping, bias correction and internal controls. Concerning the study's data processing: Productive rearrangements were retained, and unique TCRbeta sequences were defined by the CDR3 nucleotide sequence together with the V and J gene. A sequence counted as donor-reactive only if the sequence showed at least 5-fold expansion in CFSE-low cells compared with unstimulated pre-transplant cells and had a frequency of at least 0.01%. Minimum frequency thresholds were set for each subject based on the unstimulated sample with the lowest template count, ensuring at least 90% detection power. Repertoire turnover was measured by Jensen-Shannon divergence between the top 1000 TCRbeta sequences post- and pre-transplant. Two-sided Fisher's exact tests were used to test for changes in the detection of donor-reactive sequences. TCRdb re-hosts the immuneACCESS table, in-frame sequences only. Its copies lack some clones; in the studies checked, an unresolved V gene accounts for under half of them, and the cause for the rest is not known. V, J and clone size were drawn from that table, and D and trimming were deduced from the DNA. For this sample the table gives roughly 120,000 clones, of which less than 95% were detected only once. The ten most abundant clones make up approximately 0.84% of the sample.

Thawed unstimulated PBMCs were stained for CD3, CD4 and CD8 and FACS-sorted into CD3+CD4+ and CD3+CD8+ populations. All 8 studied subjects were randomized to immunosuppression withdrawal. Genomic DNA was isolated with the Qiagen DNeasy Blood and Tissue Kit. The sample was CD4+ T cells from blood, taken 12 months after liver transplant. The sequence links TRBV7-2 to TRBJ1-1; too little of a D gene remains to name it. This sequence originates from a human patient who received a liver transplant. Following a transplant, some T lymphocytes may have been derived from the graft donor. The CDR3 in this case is CASSPASQIAEAFF. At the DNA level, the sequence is TGTGCCAGCAGCCCCGCCTCACAAATTGCTGAAGCTTTCTTT. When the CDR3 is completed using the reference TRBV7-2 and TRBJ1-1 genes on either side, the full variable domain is GAGVSQSPSNKVTEKGKDVELRCDPISGHTALYWYRQSLGQGLEFLIYFQGNSAPDKSGLPSDRFSAERTGGSVSTLTIQRTQQEDSAVYLCASSPASQIAEAFFGQGTRLTVV.